One and the same sample provided the 11 T cell receptor beta chains below, sequenced in a study of CD8 T cells in Susac syndrome. Reverse transcription used roughly 0.5 to 1 ug RNA and random hexamers. Via MiXCR, TCRdb re-called the immunoSEQ multiplex PCR reads, giving one row per CDR3 protein. The sample includes some 250,000 distinct CDR3 sequences, about 96% of them seen just once. Sequenced sample: CD4+ T cells from PBMCs. The source is a human donor with Susac syndrome.

The chain has TRBV20-1 and TRBJ2-1; D gene unclear. Deletions cut 4 bases from V and 1 base from J, with 8 bases between. The CDR3 contains 13 residues. Germline V CDR1 and CDR2: DFQATT, SNEGSKA (reference sequence). The CDR3 bases are TGCAGTGCTAATTCTTTTTCCTACAATGAGCAGTTCTTC. It yields the protein CSANSFSYNEQFF.

The V and J genes are TRBV29-1 and TRBJ2-1; D unresolved. CDR3 length equals 15 residues. The germline CDR1 and CDR2 sequences are SQVTM and ANQGSEA. V was shortened by 1 base and J by 7 bases, with 17 bases between the two germline ends. The CDR3 protein is CSVEVRGRLRNEQFF. CDR3 nucleotides: TGCAGCGTTGAAGTTCGAGGAAGACTGAGGAATGAGCAGTTCTTC.

The V gene is TRBV3-1, the J gene TRBJ1-5, with D possibly matching TRBD1 (5 bases). Between the trimmed V and J ends, which lost 8 bases and 4 bases, there was a span of 15 bases. CDR1 and CDR2 from the germline V gene are LGHDT and YNNKEL (reference sequence). The CDR3 runs to 14 residues. CDR3 nucleotides: TGTGCCAGCTGTCTTGGGACCGATAATCAGCCCCAGCATTTT. This encodes CASCLGTDNQPQHF.

For the CDR3, the DNA is TGCAGCGTTGAACGGGGAGCTGGGGCCAACGTCCTGACTTTC. Its translation is CSVERGAGANVLTF. The chain carries TRBV29-1 and TRBJ2-6; perhaps TRBD2 as D (5 bases). The CDR3 loop spans 14 amino acids. CDR1 and CDR2 (germline): SQVTM, ANQGSEA. V dropped 2 bases and J dropped 2 bases, with 7 bases sitting between them. Full variable domain (missing parts from reference TRBV29-1 and TRBJ2-6): SAVISQKPSRDICQRGTSLTIQCQVDSQVTMMFWYRQQPGQSLTLIATANQGSEATYESGFVIDKFPISRPNLTFSTLTVSNMSPEDSSIYLCSVERGAGANVLTFGAGSRLTVL.

The V call is TRBV10-3, the J call TRBJ2-7; 11 bases line up with TRBD1. Germline CDR1 is ENHRY and CDR2 is SYGVKD. This CDR3 has 15 residues. V gave up 8 bases and J gave up 0 bases; unmatched junction bases: 6. This CDR3 is CAIGSGQGVSYEQYF. CDR3 DNA: TGTGCCATCGGATCGGGACAGGGGGTCTCCTACGAGCAGTACTTC.

This rearrangement joins TRBV20-1 to TRBJ2-1; 11 nucleotides line up with TRBD2. Unmatched junction bases numbered 2, after V lost 1 base and J lost 6 bases. This CDR3 is built from 14 residues. Per germline, CDR1 DFQATT and CDR2 SNEGSKA (reference sequence). DNA for the CDR3: TGCAGTGCTAGAGGTAGCGGGAGGGTCAATGAGCAGTTCTTC. Translating it yields CSARGSGRVNEQFF.

The chain recombines TRBV27 with TRBJ2-7, with D possibly called TRBD1 or TRBD2 (5 bases each). Germline lookup yields CDR1 MNHEY and CDR2 SMNVEV (reference sequence). CDR3 size: 14 residues. Trimming took off 3 bases at V and 1 base at J, with 10 bases between the two ends. CDR3 DNA sequence: TGTGCCAGCAGTTTCGGGGACGGTTCCTACGAGCAGTACTTC. Translating it yields CASSFGDGSYEQYF.

This chain joins TRBV5-1 and TRBJ1-5; D uncertain. This CDR3 has 13 residues. Looked up from germline, CDR1 is SGHRS and CDR2 is YFSETQ. With 2 bases removed from V and 8 bases from J, the gap between germline ends came to 11 bases. The CDR3 spells CASSLEGVEPQHF. The CDR3 DNA reads as TGCGCCAGCAGCTTAGAGGGTGTGGAGCCCCAGCATTTT.

The chain has TRBV27 and TRBJ1-2, with D tentatively TRBD1 (5 bases). The V end lost 0 bases, the J end lost 8 bases, and 10 bases lay between the germline ends. The CDR3 contains 13 residues. In germline, CDR1 is MNHEY, CDR2 SMNVEV (reference sequence). The CDR3 here is CASSLSGVLGYTF. In nucleotides, the CDR3 is TGTGCCAGCAGTTTATCGGGGGTACTGGGCTACACCTTC.

The CDR3, as DNA: TGTGCCAGCAGTTACCATCGGACTAGCGGCTACAATGAGCAGTTCTTC. This gives the protein CASSYHRTSGYNEQFF. The chain combines TRBV6-5 with TRBJ2-1; 10 bases are a match to TRBD2. V gave up 2 bases and J gave up 3 bases; unmatched junction bases: 4. The V gene's germline CDR1 is MNHEY and CDR2 SVGAGI. This CDR3 region has 16 residues.

The V gene is TRBV14, the J gene TRBJ1-1; the D is unclear. Trimming removed 0 bases at V and 3 bases at J, with 11 bases between. Germline CDR1 is SGHDN and CDR2 is FVKESK. The CDR3 runs 15 residues. In DNA, the CDR3 is TGTGCCAGCAGCCAAGAAATTGGTCTGCACACTGAAGCTTTCTTT. Amino acid sequence: CASSQEIGLHTEAFF. Filled out from reference TRBV14 and TRBJ1-1, the complete variable domain reads EAGVTQFPSHSVIEKGQTVTLRCDPISGHDNLYWYRRVMGKEIKFLLHFVKESKQDESGMPNNRFLAERTGGTYSTLKVQPAELEDSGVYFCASSQEIGLHTEAFFGQGTRLTVV.